The clone carrying this T cell receptor (beta chain) came up many times. The antigen remains unidentified. This CDR3 spans 15 amino acids. Germline V CDR1 and CDR2: SGDLS, YYNGEE. The V gene end was trimmed by 3 bases and the J gene end by 6 bases; junction bases not matched to a gene: 9. This entry is derived from a study of T-cell reconstitution after alpha-beta-depleted transplantation in children. Study results and limitations: From surviving recipient T cells and thymic progenitors came the high day-60 TCRbeta diversity observed in some patients. Expanded clones from the graft, numbering several hundred, reportedly supplied alpha-beta T cells about two months after transplant. Newly produced T cells mostly accounted for T-cell counts and diversity one year post-transplant.

Using unique molecular identifiers, the investigators prepared the TCRbeta library. TCRdb re-called the PCR reads through MiXCR, storing one row per CDR3 protein. The table lists 200,000 or so distinct CDR3 sequences, about 6% of them singletons. The sequenced sample was PBMCs, obtained before TCRalphabeta/CD19-depleted stem cell transplant. The receptor was isolated from a girl less than two years old with combined immunodeficiency, due to receive a stem cell transplant. The chain combines TRBV9 with TRBJ2-3; 8 bases map to TRBD2. CDR3 in DNA: TGTGCCAGCAGCGACCATAGCGGGATAGGGGATACGCAGTATTTT. Translation gives CASSDHSGIGDTQYF.